A single sample gave rise to the 16 T cell receptor beta chains below, sequenced in a study of T cells in Graves' hyperthyroidism and ophthalmopathy. Template material for amplifying TCR beta CDR3 regions consisted of RNA transcripts. The HTBI primer set drove a first-round RT-PCR of the TCR CDR3. TCRdb independently ran MiXCR on the multiplex PCR reads; one entry per CDR3 protein. The sample holds fewer than 500,000 distinct CDR3 sequences, roughly 13% seen once. Sequences were obtained from blood. The receptors were gathered from a man aged 25 to 45 with Graves' hyperthyroidism that later progressed to Graves' ophthalmopathy.

With respect to this clonotype: A much bigger clone sits one base away, suggesting this may be a read error. This chain links TRBV27 with TRBJ2-3; 8 nucleotides line up with TRBD2. The CDR3 extends over 16 amino acids. Germline lookup yields CDR1 MNHEY and CDR2 SMNVEV (reference sequence). CDR3 sequence (DNA): TGTGCCAGCAGTCCCCTCCGGGGGGGCGTCACAGATACGCGGTATTTT. Its translation: CASSPLRGGVTDTRYF.

This clonotype came up many times. V usage is TRBV30 and J usage is TRBJ1-2; maybe TRBD1 (6 bases). Per germline, CDR1 GTSNPN and CDR2 SVGIG (reference sequence). CDR3 size: 12 residues. V was pared by 5 bases and J by 4 bases, with 11 bases between. The CDR3 loop reads CAWGGGIYGYTF. CDR3 DNA sequence: TGTGCCTGGGGGGGGGGCATCTATGGCTACACCTTC.

Only a few counts were recorded for this clonotype. The rearrangement links TRBV19 to TRBJ2-7; D unresolved. The germline V and J ends were trimmed by 8 bases and 6 bases, with 11 bases remaining between them. The CDR3 contains 11 residues. The germline V gene encodes CDR1 LNHDA and CDR2 SQIVND (reference sequence). CDR3 bases: TGTGCCAGTGCCGGTGGCTTCGAGCAGTACTTC. This translates into CASAGGFEQYF.

This clonotype appeared many times. This chain links TRBV5-5 with TRBJ1-5; D remains ambiguous. Germline V lookup: CDR1 SGHKS, CDR2 YYEKEE (reference sequence). This CDR3 is built from 15 residues. The V end was cut by 2 bases, the J end by 0 bases, with 9 bases between. CDR3 sequence reads: CASSLRRISNQPQHF. The CDR3 coding sequence is TGTGCCAGCAGCTTAAGGAGGATTAGCAATCAGCCCCAGCATTTT.

This clonotype occurred once. Since a much larger clone is just one base distant, this may be a read error. The gene calls are TRBV28 and TRBJ2-3; possibly TRBD1 for D (5 bases). CDR1 MDHEN and CDR2 SYDVKM come from the germline V gene. Deletions cut 10 bases from V and 2 bases from J, with 13 bases between. The length of the CDR3 is 13 residues. CDR3 loop: CATWRQPTDTQYF. The DNA for the CDR3 is TGTGCCACCTGGAGACAGCCCACAGATACGCAGTATTTT.

The chain combines TRBV4-1 with TRBJ1-1; 7 nucleotides line up with TRBD1. V dropped 3 bases and J dropped 1; count of bases not matched to a gene: 2. Germline V lookup: CDR1 MGHRA, CDR2 YSYEKL. The CDR3 runs 14 residues. This CDR3 is CASSHGDRNTEAFF. The CDR3 nucleotides read TGCGCCAGCAGCCACGGGGACAGGAACACTGAAGCTTTCTTT.

The V call is TRBV30, the J call TRBJ1-3, with D maybe TRBD1 (6 bases). V dropped 2 bases and J dropped 0 bases, with 20 bases sitting between them. CDR1 and CDR2 (germline): GTSNPN, SVGIG (reference sequence). The CDR3 is 18 amino acids. CDR3 amino acids: CAWSLLGGGTNSGNTIYF. The CDR3, as DNA: TGTGCCTGGAGTCTATTAGGGGGGGGGACGAACTCTGGAAACACCATATATTTT.

This clonotype occurred a few times. The rearrangement links TRBV29-1 to TRBJ2-7; D unclear. Germline CDR1 SQVTM, CDR2 ANQGSEA. V lost 4 bases to trimming and J lost 3 bases, with 4 bases between them. The length of the CDR3 is 10 residues. DNA of the CDR3: TGCAGCGTTGGGGGCTACGAGCAGTACTTC. Amino acid sequence: CSVGGYEQYF.

This clonotype appeared many times. This rearrangement joins TRBV11-2 to TRBJ2-3, with 10 bases lining up with TRBD2. Germline CDR1 and CDR2: SGHAT and FQNNGV. The length of the CDR3 is 16 residues. V was pared by 5 bases and J by 12 bases, with 17 bases of the junction left unmatched. CDR3 sequence: CASSPPSGTSDGRQYF. The CDR3 region has the DNA TGTGCCAGCAGCCCCCCATCCGGGACTAGCGATGGTAGACAGTATTTT.

The chain has TRBV11-3 and TRBJ2-1, with D possibly matching TRBD2 (6 bases). The CDR3 spans 18 residues. Germline CDR1 is SGHNT and CDR2 is YENEEA. Deletions cut 5 bases from V and 3 bases from J, with 23 bases between. CDR3 residues: CASSRGVYEGHYYNEQFF. Written as DNA, the CDR3 is TGTGCCAGCAGCCGCGGGGTTTACGAGGGGCATTACTACAATGAGCAGTTCTTC.

This clonotype was observed at least ten times. The chain uses TRBV6-1 and TRBJ1-2; D may be TRBD1 (5 bases). This CDR3 is 14 amino acids long. The germline gives CDR1 MNHNS, CDR2 SASEGT. Trimming stripped 6 bases from V and 2 bases from J, with 13 bases between. The CDR3 here is CASRPQGLNYGYTF. In DNA form, the CDR3 reads TGTGCCAGCAGGCCTCAGGGACTCAACTATGGCTACACCTTC.

This clonotype occurred many times. The CDR3 here is CASSFVTEAFF. Written as DNA, the CDR3 is TGTGCCAGCAGTTTTGTGACTGAAGCTTTCTTT. The V and J genes are TRBV12-3 or TRBV12-4 and TRBJ1-1; no reliable D call. V was pared by 3 bases and J by 5 bases, with 4 bases between. CDR3 size: 11 residues.

V is TRBV6-2 or TRBV6-3 and J is TRBJ1-2, with a possible D match to TRBD1 (5 bases). The CDR3 covers 13 residues. V gave up 2 bases and J gave up 6 bases, with 10 bases separating them. Germline V gives CDR1 MNHEY, CDR2 SVGEGT. The CDR3 here is CASSYPRVDGYTF. CDR3 DNA sequence: TGTGCCAGCAGTTACCCCAGGGTGGATGGCTACACCTTC.

Ten or more counts support this clonotype. V usage is TRBV5-8 and J usage is TRBJ2-1, with 9 bases lining up with TRBD1. The germline CDR1 and CDR2 sequences are SGHTS and YDEGEE. Unmatched junction bases numbered 6, after V lost 1 base and J lost 7 bases. The CDR3 contains 15 residues. CDR3 bases: TGTGCCAGCAGCTTGTACTGGACAGGGGAGAATGAGCAGTTCTTC. This translates into CASSLYWTGENEQFF.

This rearrangement joins TRBV7-2 to TRBJ2-2, with 12 bases fitting TRBD1. V shed 0 bases and J 4 bases; nucleotides not matched to a gene: 9. The V gene's germline CDR1 is SGHTA and CDR2 FQGNSA. CDR3 length: 19 residues. The CDR3 sequence: CASSLALGTGGVGTGELFF. CDR3 nucleotide sequence: TGTGCCAGCAGCTTAGCTCTCGGGACAGGGGGCGTGGGCACCGGGGAGCTGTTTTTT.

This clonotype was seen a handful of times. The chain is built from TRBV6-1 and TRBJ2-1; 13 bases match TRBD2. Trimming removed 8 bases from V and 9 bases from J; junction bases left unmatched: 4. Per the germline V gene, CDR1 is MNHNS and CDR2 is SASEGT. The CDR3 is 13 residues long. The CDR3 protein is CASRLAGGSEQFF. The CDR3 DNA reads TGTGCCAGCCGACTAGCGGGGGGCAGTGAGCAGTTCTTC.